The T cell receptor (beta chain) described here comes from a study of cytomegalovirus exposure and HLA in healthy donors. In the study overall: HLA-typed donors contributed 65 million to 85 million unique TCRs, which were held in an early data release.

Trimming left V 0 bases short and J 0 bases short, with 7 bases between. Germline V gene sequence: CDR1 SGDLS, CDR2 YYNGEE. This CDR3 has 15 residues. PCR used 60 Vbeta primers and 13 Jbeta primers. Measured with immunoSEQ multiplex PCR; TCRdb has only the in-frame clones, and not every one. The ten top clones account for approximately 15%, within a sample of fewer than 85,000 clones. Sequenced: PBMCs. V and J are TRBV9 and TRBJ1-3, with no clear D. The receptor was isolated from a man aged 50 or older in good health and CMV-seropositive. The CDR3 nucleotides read TGTGCCAGCAGCGTAGGCGGCGGCTCTGGAAACACCATATATTTT. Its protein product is CASSVGGGSGNTIYF.